Following are 2 T cell receptor beta chains from one sample sequenced in a study of CXCR3-negative and CXCR3-positive naive CD8 T cells. The study made its TRB cDNA libraries by 5' RACE, adding UMI labels. One entry per CDR3 protein, without DNA, is what TCRdb gives after re-calling the 5' RACE reads. The specimen's table records 150,000 or so distinct CDR3 sequences. Sequenced material: naive CXCR3- CD8+ T cells from blood. This sample's subset: CD45RO-CCR7+CD27+CD95- naive CD8+ T cells lacking CXCR3 (TNR3-). The receptors here all came from a human donor in good health. Some clones in this sample may be carry-over from other donors' samples.

This chain links TRBV28 with TRBJ2-7; absent DNA, TCRdb's TRBD1 call cannot be checked. This CDR3 is built from 11 residues. CDR1 is MDHEN, CDR2 SYDVKM, per germline. Here the CDR3 reads CASSRTEGQYF.

The chain is built from TRBV4-1 and TRBJ2-1. Germline CDR1 reads MGHRA; CDR2 reads YSYEKL. The CDR3 is 13 residues long. CDR3 amino acids: CASSKALSGEQFF.